The clone carrying this T cell receptor beta chain appeared once. The target antigen is unknown. This sample is part of a study of T-cell reconstitution after alpha-beta-depleted transplantation in children. Study conclusions and caveats: Surviving recipient T cells and thymic progenitors accounted for the high day-60 TCRbeta diversity observed in some patients. There were reportedly several hundred expanded graft clones from which alpha-beta T cells came about two months after transplant. Once a year had passed after transplant, T-cell counts and diversity came mostly from newly produced T cells.

Unique molecular identifiers featured in how the TCRbeta library was prepared. TCRdb fed the PCR reads into MiXCR, producing one record per CDR3 protein. The sample records approximately 650,000 distinct CDR3 sequences, 13% being singletons. The V and J ends lost 8 bases and 5 bases, in that order; junction bases with no gene match: 11. The CDR3 loop spans 15 amino acids. The germline gives CDR1 WNHNN, CDR2 SYGVQD (reference sequence). The TCR sequence derives from a girl aged 2 to 9 with congenital amegakaryocytic thrombocytopenia, due to receive a stem cell transplant. The sequencing used PBMCs, collected before TCRalphabeta/CD19-depleted stem cell transplant. The chain links TRBV10-1 to TRBJ2-5; 10 nucleotides match TRBD2. In DNA form, the CDR3 reads TGCGCCAGCGGACCTACTAGCGGGAAAGAGGAGACCCAGTACTTC. Translated: CASGPTSGKEETQYF.